Detailed here is one T cell receptor (beta chain). The CDR3 covers 18 residues. Germline assignment: CDR1 SEHNR and CDR2 FQNEAQ (reference sequence). V was clipped by 1 base and J by 2 bases; unmatched bases: 9. Original processing notes: Reference gene primer amplification in the assay estimated nucleated cell counts. The data were produced by immunoSEQ multiplex PCR, yet TCRdb's version contains in-frame clones alone and is incomplete. That table supplies the V and J calls and clone size; D and trimming were determined from the DNA. The profile covers tens of thousands of clones, with roughly 84% appearing a single time and roughly 5% taken by the ten largest. These data originate in a study of blood T cell repertoires in COVID-19. Study overall: COVID-19 samples from acute and convalescent phases originated in the United States, Italy and Spain. T cells, B-cell-depleted T cells, or PBMCs supplied cDNA or gDNA.

This chain uses TRBV7-9 with TRBJ2-1; 9 bases match TRBD2. This clonotype was sampled from a man older than 75 in a cohort sampled during active COVID-19. Input material: peripheral blood. The CDR3 loop reads CASSLGSGGFVTYNEQFF. As DNA, the CDR3 is TGTGCCAGCAGCTTAGGCAGCGGGGGGTTCGTTACCTACAATGAGCAGTTCTTC. The variable domain in full, completed from reference TRBV7-9 and TRBJ2-1, reads DTGVSQNPRHKITKRGQNVTFRCDPISEHNRLYWYRQTLGQGPEFLTYFQNEAQLEKSRLLSDRFSAERPKGSFSTLEIQRTEQGDSAMYLCASSLGSGGFVTYNEQFFGPGTRLTVL.